This TCR beta chain was documented in a study of T cell changes during pregnancy in multiple sclerosis. Libraries were prepared by immunoSEQ multiplex PCR; TCRdb keeps only in-frame clonotypes and omits some of them. The data show about 49,000 clones, 90% seen once. CDR3 size: 17 residues. The germline gives CDR1 LGHNA, CDR2 YNFKEQ. The V gene lost 0 bases and the J gene lost 3 bases, with 15 bases spanning the gap. The V call is TRBV4-2, the J call TRBJ2-1; maybe TRBD1 (6 bases). The sample consisted of peripheral blood, taken after pregnancy. The TCR was taken from a female donor in good health, enrolled as a control in a pregnancy study. In nucleotides, the CDR3 is TGTGCCAGCAGCCAAGATGGAACAGGGCGAGACTACAATGAGCAGTTCTTC. As protein: CASSQDGTGRDYNEQFF.